This entry is about one TCR beta chain. As yet, its antigen is unknown. This specimen belongs to a study of cytomegalovirus exposure and HLA in healthy donors. At the level of the study: Sequencing of about 179 million T cells in an earlier analysis found approximately 120 million unique TCR beta sequences.

V was clipped by 5 bases and J by 6 bases; unmatched bases: 11. The length of the CDR3 is 16 residues. Germline CDR1 reads LNHDA; CDR2 reads SQIVND (reference sequence). 13 Jbeta primers and 60 Vbeta primers were used for the PCR. TCRdb's table, derived via immunoSEQ multiplex PCR, lists solely in-frame clones and lacks some. Of about 120,000 clones in the sample, 81% are singletons; the top ten hold 2% to 2.5%. The study's findings and limits: The authors later found most CMV-associated TCR beta chains appeared HLA-restricted. A later analysis linked a missense DCLRE1C variant to TCR beta V- and J-gene trimming. Through in vitro validation, a few CMV-associated chains were shown to be specific for CMV antigens.

The clonotype originates from a middle-aged woman in good health and CMV-seronegative. Sequenced sample: PBMCs. V and J are TRBV19 and TRBJ2-7, with 12 bases identical to TRBD1. The CDR3, as DNA: TGTGCCAGTAGTTTGAGCACCGGGACAGGGGGCGTCGAGCAGTACTTC. Translating gives CASSLSTGTGGVEQYF.